This T cell receptor beta chain emerged from a study of circulating tumor DNA in untreated peripheral T-cell lymphoma. Clones were sequenced by immunoSEQ multiplex PCR, and TCRdb holds only the in-frame ones, with some missing. The sample lists 1,500 or so clones, 65% seen once, with more than 60% in the top ten. This TCR was recovered from a human donor with peripheral T-cell lymphoma. The material sequenced was tumor tissue.

Written as DNA, the CDR3 is TGTGCCAGCAGTTTCTACGGACCTTACGGGGGTTACACCGGGGAGCTGTTTTTT. This encodes CASSFYGPYGGYTGELFF. The J gene is TRBJ2-2, the V gene TRBV28; maybe TRBD2 (6 bases). The CDR3 runs to 18 residues. Germline V gene sequence: CDR1 MDHEN, CDR2 SYDVKM. V was trimmed by 3 bases and J by 3 bases, leaving 20 bases between them. Full variable domain (remainder filled in from reference TRBV28 and TRBJ2-2): DVKVTQSSRYLVKRTGEKVFLECVQDMDHENMFWYRQDPGLGLRLIYFSYDVKMKEKGDIPEGYSVSREKKERFSLILESASTNQTSMYLCASSFYGPYGGYTGELFFGEGSRLTVL.